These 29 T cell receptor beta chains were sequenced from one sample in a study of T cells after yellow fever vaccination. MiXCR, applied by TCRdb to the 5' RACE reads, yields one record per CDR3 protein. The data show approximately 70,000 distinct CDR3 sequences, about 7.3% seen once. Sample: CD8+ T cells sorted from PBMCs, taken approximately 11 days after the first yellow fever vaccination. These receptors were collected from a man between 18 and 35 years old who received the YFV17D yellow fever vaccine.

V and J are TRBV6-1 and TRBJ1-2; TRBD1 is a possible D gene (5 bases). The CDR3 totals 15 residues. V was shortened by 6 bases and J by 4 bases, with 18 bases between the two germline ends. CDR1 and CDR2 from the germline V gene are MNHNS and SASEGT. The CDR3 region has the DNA TGTGCCAGCAGCGAACCCCGCAGGGCTGGCTATGGCTACACCTTC. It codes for CASSEPRRAGYGYTF.

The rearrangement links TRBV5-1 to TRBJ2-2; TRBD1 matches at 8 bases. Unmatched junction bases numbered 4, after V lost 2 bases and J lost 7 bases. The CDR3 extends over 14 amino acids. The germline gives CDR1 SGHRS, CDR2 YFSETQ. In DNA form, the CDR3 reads TGCGCCAGCAGCTTCAGGGGGCCGGGCGGGGAGCTGTTTTTT. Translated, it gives CASSFRGPGGELFF. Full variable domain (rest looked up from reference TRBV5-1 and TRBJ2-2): KAGVTQTPRYLIKTRGQQVTLSCSPISGHRSVSWYQQTPGQGLQFLFEYFSETQRNKGNFPGRFSGRQFSNSRSEMNVSTLELGDSALYLCASSFRGPGGELFFGEGSRLTVL.

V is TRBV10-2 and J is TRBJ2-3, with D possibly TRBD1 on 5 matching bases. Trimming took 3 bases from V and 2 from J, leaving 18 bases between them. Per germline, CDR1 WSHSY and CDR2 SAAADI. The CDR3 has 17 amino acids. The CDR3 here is CASSETPTGPNTDTQYF. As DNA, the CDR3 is TGCGCCAGCAGTGAAACCCCCACAGGACCTAACACAGATACGCAGTATTTT.

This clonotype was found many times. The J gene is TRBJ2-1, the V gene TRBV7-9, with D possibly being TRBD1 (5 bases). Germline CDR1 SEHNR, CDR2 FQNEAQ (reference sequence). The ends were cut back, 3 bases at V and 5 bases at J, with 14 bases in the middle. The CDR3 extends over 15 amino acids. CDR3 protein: CASSFSGQGDNEQFF. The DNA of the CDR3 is TGTGCCAGCAGCTTTTCGGGTCAGGGCGACAATGAGCAGTTCTTC.

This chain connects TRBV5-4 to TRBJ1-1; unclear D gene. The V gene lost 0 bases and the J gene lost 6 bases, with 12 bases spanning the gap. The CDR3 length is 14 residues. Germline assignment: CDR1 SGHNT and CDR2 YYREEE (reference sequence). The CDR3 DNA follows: TGTGCCAGCAGCTTGGCGTGGGGAGGGCCTGAAGCTTTCTTT. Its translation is CASSLAWGGPEAFF. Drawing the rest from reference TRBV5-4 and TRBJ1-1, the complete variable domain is ETGVTQSPTHLIKTRGQQVTLRCSSQSGHNTVSWYQQALGQGPQFIFQYYREEENGRGNFPPRFSGLQFPNYSSELNVNALELDDSALYLCASSLAWGGPEAFFGQGTRLTVV.

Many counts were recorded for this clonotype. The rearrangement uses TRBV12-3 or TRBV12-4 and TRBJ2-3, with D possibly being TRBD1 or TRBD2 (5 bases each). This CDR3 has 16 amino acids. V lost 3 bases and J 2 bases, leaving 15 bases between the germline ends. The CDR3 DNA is TGTGCCAGCAGTTTGAGGGACGGGGTATTCACAGATACGCAGTATTTT. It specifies CASSLRDGVFTDTQYF.

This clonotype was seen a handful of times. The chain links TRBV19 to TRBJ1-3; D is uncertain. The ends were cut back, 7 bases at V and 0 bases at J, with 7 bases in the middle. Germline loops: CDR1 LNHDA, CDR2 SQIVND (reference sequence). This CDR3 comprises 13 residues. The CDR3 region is CASKTDSGNTIYF. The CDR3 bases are TGTGCCAGTAAGACCGACTCTGGAAACACCATATATTTT.

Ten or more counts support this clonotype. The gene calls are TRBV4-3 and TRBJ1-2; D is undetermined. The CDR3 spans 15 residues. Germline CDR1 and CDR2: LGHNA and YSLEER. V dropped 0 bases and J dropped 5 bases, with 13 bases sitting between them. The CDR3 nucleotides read TGCGCCAGCAGCCAAGATTTCGGCGACGGTTATGGCTACACCTTC. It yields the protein CASSQDFGDGYGYTF.

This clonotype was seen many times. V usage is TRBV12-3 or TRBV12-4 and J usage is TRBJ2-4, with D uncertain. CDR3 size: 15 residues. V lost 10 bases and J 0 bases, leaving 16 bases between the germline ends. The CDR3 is CATLSDWLAKNIQYF. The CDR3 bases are TGTGCCACCCTCAGCGATTGGTTAGCCAAAAACATTCAGTACTTC.

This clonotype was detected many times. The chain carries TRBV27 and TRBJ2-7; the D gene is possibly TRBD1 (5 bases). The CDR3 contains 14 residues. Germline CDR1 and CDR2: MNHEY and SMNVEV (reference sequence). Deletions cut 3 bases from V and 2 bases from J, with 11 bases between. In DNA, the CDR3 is TGTGCCAGCAGTTTGAATCAGGGTACCTACGAGCAGTACTTC. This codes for CASSLNQGTYEQYF.

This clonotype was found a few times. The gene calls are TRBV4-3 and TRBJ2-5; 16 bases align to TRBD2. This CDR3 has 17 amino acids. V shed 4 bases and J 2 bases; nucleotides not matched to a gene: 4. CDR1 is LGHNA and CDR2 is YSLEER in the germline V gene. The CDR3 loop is CASSRGLAGGRQETQYF. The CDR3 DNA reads TGCGCCAGCAGCCGGGGACTAGCGGGGGGGCGACAAGAGACCCAGTACTTC.

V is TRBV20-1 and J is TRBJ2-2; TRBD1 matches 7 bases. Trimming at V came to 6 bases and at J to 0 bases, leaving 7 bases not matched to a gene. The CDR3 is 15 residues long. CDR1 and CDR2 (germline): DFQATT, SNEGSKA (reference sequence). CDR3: CSARDSTTNTGELFF. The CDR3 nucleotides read TGCAGTGCCCGGGACAGCACTACGAACACCGGGGAGCTGTTTTTT.

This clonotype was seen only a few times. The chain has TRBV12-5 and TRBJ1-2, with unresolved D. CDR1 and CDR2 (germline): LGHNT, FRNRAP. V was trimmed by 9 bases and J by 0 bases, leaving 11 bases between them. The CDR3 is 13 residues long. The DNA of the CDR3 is TGTGCTAGCAGTGTGGCCCCTAACTATGGCTACACCTTC. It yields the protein CASSVAPNYGYTF.

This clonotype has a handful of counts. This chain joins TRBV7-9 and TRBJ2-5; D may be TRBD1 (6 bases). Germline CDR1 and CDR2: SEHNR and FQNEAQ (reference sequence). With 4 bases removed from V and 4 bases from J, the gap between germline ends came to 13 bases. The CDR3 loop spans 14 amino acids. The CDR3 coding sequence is TGTGCCAGCAGCTCGCTACAGGGTCGAGAGACCCAGTACTTC. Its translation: CASSSLQGRETQYF.

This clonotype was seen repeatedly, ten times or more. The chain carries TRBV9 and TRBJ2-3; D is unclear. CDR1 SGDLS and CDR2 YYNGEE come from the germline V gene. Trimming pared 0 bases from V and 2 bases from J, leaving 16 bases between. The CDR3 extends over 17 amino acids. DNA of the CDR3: TGTGCCAGCAGCGTAGAGGGTCAGGCGTCCTTCACAGATACGCAGTATTTT. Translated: CASSVEGQASFTDTQYF.

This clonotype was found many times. CDR3 nucleotides: TGCGCCAGCAGTGGACCTGGGGGGAACACTGAAGCTTTCTTT. This sequence encodes CASSGPGGNTEAFF. V gene TRBV10-1 combines with J gene TRBJ1-1; TRBD1 is a possible D gene (5 bases). CDR3 length: 14 residues. Trimming shortened V by 4 bases and J by 1 base, and 10 bases separated the two germline ends. CDR1 is WNHNN and CDR2 is SYGVQD in the germline V gene (reference sequence).

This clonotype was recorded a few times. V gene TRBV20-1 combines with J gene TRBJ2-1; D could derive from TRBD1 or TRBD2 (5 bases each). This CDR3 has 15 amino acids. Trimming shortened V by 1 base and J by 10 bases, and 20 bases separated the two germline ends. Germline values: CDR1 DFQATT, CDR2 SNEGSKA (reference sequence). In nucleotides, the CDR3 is TGCAGTGCTAGAGGAGGGGAAGGGATGTTTTTGGAGCAGTTCTTC. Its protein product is CSARGGEGMFLEQFF.

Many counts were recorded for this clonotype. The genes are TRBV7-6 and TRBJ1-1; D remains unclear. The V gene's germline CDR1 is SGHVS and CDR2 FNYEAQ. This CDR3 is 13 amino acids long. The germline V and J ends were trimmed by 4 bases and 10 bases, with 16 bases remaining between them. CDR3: CASSSEGGQPAFF. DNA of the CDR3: TGTGCCAGCAGCTCGGAAGGAGGTCAACCAGCTTTCTTT.

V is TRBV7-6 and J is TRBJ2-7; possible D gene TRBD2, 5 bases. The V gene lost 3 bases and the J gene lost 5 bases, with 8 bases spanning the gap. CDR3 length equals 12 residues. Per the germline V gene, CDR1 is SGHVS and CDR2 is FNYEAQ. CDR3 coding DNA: TGTGCCAGCAGCTTCTCCGGGGACGAGCAGTACTTC. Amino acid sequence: CASSFSGDEQYF.

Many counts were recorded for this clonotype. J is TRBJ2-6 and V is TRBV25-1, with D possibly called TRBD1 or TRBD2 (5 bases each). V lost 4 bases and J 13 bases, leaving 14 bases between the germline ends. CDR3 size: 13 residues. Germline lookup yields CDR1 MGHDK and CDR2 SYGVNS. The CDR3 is CASSARTGPVLTF. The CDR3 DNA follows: TGTGCCAGCAGTGCCAGGACGGGGCCGGTCCTGACTTTC.

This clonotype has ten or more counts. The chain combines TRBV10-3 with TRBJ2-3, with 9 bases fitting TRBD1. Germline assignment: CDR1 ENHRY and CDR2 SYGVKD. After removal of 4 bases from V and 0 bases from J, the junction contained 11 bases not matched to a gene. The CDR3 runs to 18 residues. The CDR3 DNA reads TGTGCCATCAGTGGCTCCGGGACAGGGCTATCTAGCACAGATACGCAGTATTTT. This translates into CAISGSGTGLSSTDTQYF.

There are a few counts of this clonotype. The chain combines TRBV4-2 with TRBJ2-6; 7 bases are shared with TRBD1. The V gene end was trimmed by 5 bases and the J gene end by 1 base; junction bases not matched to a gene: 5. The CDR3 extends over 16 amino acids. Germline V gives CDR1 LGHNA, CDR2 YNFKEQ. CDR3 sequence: CASSFKQGSGANVLTF. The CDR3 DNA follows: TGTGCCAGCAGCTTTAAACAGGGGTCTGGGGCCAACGTCCTGACTTTC.

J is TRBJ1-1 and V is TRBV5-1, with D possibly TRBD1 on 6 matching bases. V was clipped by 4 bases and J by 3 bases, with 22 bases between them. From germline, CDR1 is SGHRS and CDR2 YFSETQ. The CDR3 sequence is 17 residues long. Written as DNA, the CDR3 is TGCGCCAGCAGCCCGGGGGGCTTGGGGATTAGGGACACTGAAGCTTTCTTT. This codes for CASSPGGLGIRDTEAFF.

The CDR3 bases are TGCGCCAGCAGCCTGACAGGTTACGAGCAGTACTTC. Encoded protein: CASSLTGYEQYF. The chain joins TRBV5-1 to TRBJ2-7; tentatively, D is TRBD1 (6 bases). Germline-derived CDR1 and CDR2 are SGHRS and YFSETQ. The V end lost 4 bases, the J end lost 4 bases, and 9 bases lay between the germline ends. The CDR3 is 12 residues long.

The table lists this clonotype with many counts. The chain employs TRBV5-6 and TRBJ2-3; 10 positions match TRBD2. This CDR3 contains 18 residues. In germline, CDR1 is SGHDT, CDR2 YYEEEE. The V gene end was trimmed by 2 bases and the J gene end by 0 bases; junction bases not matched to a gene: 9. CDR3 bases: TGTGCCAGCAGCTTCGGAGTAGCGGGGGGAACTAGCACAGATACGCAGTATTTT. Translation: CASSFGVAGGTSTDTQYF.

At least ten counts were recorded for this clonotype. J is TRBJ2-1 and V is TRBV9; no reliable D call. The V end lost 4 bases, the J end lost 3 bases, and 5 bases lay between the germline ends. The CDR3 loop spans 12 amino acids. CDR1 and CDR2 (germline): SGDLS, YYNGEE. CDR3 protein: CASSPNYNEQFF. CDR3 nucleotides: TGTGCCAGCAGCCCGAACTACAATGAGCAGTTCTTC.

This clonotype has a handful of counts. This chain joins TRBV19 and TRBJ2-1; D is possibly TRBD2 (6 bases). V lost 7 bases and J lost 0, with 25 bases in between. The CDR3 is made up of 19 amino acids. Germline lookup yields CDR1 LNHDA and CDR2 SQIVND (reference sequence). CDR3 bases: TGTGCCAGTACGGCTTTCCGAAGACTTAGCGGCGCCTCCTACAATGAGCAGTTCTTC. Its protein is CASTAFRRLSGASYNEQFF. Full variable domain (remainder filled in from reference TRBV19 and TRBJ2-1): DGGITQSPKYLFRKEGQNVTLSCEQNLNHDAMYWYRQDPGQGLRLIYYSQIVNDFQKGDIAEGYSVSREKKESFPLTVTSAQKNPTAFYLCASTAFRRLSGASYNEQFFGPGTRLTVL.

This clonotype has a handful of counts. Written as DNA, the CDR3 is TGCAGTGCCCCGACTAGCGTGTATAAGGCAGATACGCAGTATTTT. Its translation is CSAPTSVYKADTQYF. This rearrangement joins TRBV20-1 to TRBJ2-3; TRBD2 matches 8 bases. The junction had 12 bases not matched to a gene; V was cut back by 6 bases and J by 4 bases. This CDR3 comprises 15 residues. The germline CDR1 and CDR2 sequences are DFQATT and SNEGSKA (reference sequence).

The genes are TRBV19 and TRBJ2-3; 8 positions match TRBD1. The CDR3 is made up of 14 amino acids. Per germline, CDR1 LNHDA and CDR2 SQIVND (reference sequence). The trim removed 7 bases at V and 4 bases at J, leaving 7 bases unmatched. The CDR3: CASTLGQEADTQYF. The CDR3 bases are TGTGCCAGTACCCTGGGACAGGAAGCAGATACGCAGTATTTT.